A single sample gave rise to the 2 T cell receptor beta chains below, sequenced in a study of blood T cell repertoires in COVID-19. This table comes from immunoSEQ multiplex PCR, and its TCRdb copy is limited to in-frame clones, with some not included. In the table there are about 440,000 clones, roughly 87% of which are singletons. The specimen sequenced was PBMCs or T cells enriched from blood (not recorded which). Receptors originate from a man younger than 30 who had recovered from COVID-19.

The chain is built from TRBV5-6 and TRBJ1-6; 7 bases fit TRBD1. CDR1 is SGHDT, CDR2 YYEEEE, per germline. V trimming: 2 bases; J trimming: 10 bases; junction bases outside the gene matches: 9. This CDR3 region has 15 residues. CDR3 residues: CASSFRGLERSPLHF. For the CDR3, the DNA is TGTGCCAGCAGCTTCAGGGGGTTGGAGAGATCACCCCTCCACTTT.

This rearrangement joins TRBV4-1 to TRBJ1-2, with a tentative D call TRBD1 (6 bases). The CDR3 length is 13 residues. V lost 0 bases to trimming and J lost 8 bases, with 10 bases between them. Germline lookup yields CDR1 MGHRA and CDR2 YSYEKL. The CDR3 region is CASSQDTGWGYTF. Written as DNA, the CDR3 is TGCGCCAGCAGCCAAGATACAGGGTGGGGCTACACCTTC.